The following is a T cell receptor beta chain sequence with its context. Its target is not known. The method was immunoSEQ multiplex PCR; TCRdb's version includes in-frame clones alone and lacks a portion of them. The table has some 95,000 clones, about 89% seen once. The CDR3 has 14 amino acids. Per the germline V gene, CDR1 is SGHTA and CDR2 is FQGNSA. Trimming cost V 3 bases and J 2 bases, with 11 bases left between them. These data originate in a study of T cell responses to AZD1222 COVID-19 vaccine. General study findings and limits: Baseline testing showed seropositivity in only a handful of AZD1222 recipients. There were mostly white British donors and more females than males, and clonal diversity was possibly underestimated. The repertoires were collected only after the peak T cell response.

This sequence was found in an adult in good health. This chain connects TRBV7-2 to TRBJ2-7, with D unresolved. Sample: peripheral blood, taken on day 0 of AZD1222 vaccination. The CDR3 is CASSFFSLTYEQYF. The CDR3 DNA is TGTGCCAGCAGCTTCTTCTCTCTAACCTACGAGCAGTACTTC.